The source of this T cell receptor (beta chain) is a study of sequential checkpoint blockade in melanoma. CDR1 MDHEN and CDR2 SYDVKM come from the germline V gene. Trimming took off 5 bases at V and 0 bases at J, with 17 bases between the two ends. The CDR3 consists of 16 residues. The treatment: randomized to nivolumab then ipilimumab (arm A) or the reverse (arm B). Repertoires were generated with immunoSEQ multiplex PCR, while TCRdb's copy carries only in-frame clones and drops some. The sample consists of tens of thousands of clones, approximately 86% of them appearing once. This sequence originates from a human donor with melanoma. The chain has TRBV28 and TRBJ2-7; tentatively, D is TRBD1 (6 bases). Specimen: CD8+ T cells sorted from blood (inferred from file names), collected from a patient given nivolumab and ipilimumab in sequence. CDR3 residues: CASSSWTVLSSYEQYF. The CDR3 region has the DNA TGTGCCAGCAGTAGCTGGACAGTCCTTAGCTCCTACGAGCAGTACTTC.